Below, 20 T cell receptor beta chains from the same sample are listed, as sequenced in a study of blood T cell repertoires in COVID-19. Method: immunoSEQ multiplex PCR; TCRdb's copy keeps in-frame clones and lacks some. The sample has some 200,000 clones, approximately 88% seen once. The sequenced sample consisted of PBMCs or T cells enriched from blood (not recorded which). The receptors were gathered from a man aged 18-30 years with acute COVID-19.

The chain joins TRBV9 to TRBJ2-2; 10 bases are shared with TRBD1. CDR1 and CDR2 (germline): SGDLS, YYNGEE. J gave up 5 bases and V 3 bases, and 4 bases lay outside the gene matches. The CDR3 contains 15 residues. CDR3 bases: TGTGCCAGCAGCGACCGGACAGGGGGTACCGGGGAGCTGTTTTTT. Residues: CASSDRTGGTGELFF. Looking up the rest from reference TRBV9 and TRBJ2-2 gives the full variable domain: DSGVTQTPKHLITATGQRVTLRCSPRSGDLSVYWYQQSLDQGLQFLIQYYNGEERAKGNILERFSAQQFPDLHSELNLSSLELGDSALYFCASSDRTGGTGELFFGEGSRLTVL.

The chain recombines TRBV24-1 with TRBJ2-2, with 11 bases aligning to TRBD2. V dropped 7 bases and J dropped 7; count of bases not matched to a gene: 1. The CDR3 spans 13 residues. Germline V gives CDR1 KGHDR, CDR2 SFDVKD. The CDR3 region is CATRGTSGGELFF. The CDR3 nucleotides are TGTGCCACCAGGGGGACTAGCGGCGGGGAGCTGTTTTTT.

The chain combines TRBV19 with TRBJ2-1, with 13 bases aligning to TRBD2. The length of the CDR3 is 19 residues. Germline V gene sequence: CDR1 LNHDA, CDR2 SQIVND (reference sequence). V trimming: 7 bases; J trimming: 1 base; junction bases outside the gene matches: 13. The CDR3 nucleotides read TGTGCCAGTACGCGGACTAGCGGGAGCTACCAACTATCCTACAATGAGCAGTTCTTC. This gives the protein CASTRTSGSYQLSYNEQFF.

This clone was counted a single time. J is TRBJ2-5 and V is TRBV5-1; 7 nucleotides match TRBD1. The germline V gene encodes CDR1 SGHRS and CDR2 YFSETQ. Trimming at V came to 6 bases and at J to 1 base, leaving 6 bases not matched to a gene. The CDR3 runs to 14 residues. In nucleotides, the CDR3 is TGCGCCAGCACCTACGGGACAGTCCAAGAGACCCAGTACTTC. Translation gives CASTYGTVQETQYF.

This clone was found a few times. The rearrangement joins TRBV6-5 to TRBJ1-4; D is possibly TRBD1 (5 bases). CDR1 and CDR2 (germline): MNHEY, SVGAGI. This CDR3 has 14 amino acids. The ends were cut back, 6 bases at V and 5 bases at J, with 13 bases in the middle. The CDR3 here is CASRTGRENEKLFF. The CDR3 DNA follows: TGTGCCAGCAGGACGGGACGGGAGAATGAAAAACTGTTTTTT.

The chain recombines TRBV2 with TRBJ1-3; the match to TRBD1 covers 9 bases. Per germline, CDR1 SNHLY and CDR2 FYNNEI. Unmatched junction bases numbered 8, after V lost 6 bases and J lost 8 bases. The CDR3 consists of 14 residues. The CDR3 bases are TGTGCCAGCAGACCGGACAGGGGATCAGACACCATATATTTT. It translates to CASRPDRGSDTIYF.

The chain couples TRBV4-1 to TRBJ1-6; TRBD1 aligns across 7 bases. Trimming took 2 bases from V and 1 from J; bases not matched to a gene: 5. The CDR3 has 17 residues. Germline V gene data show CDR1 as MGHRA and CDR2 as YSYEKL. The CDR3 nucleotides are TGCGCCAGCAGCCAATCGCCAGGGGGGTCCTATAATTCACCCCTCCACTTT. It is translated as CASSQSPGGSYNSPLHF.

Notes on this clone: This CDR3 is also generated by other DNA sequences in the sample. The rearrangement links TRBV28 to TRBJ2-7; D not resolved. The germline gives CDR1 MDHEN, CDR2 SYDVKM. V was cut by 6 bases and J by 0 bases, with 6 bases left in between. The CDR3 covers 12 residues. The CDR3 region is CASRTSSYEQYF. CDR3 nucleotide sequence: TGTGCCAGCAGGACTTCCTCCTACGAGCAGTACTTC.

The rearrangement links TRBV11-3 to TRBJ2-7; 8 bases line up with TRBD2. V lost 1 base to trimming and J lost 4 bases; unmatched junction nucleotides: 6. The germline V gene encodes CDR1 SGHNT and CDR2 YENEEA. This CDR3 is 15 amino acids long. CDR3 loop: CASSLVAAGAYEQYF. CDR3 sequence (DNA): TGTGCCAGCAGCTTAGTGGCAGCGGGAGCTTACGAGCAGTACTTC.

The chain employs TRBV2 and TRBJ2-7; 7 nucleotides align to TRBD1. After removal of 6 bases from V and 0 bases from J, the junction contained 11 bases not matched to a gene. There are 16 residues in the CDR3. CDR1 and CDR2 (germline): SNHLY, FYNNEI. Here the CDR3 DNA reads TGTGCCAGCAGCGTGGGCTATGGGACAGCCTCCTACGAGCAGTACTTC. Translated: CASSVGYGTASYEQYF.

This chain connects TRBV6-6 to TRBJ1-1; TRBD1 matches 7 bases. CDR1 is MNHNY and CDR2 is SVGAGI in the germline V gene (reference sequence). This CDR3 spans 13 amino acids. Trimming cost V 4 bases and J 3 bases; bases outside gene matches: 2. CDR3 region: CASSSTGDTEAFF. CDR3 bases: TGTGCCAGCAGTTCAACAGGGGACACTGAAGCTTTCTTT.

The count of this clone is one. CDR3: CASSGTGGDEQFF. The CDR3 DNA reads TGTGCCAGCAGCGGGACAGGGGGCGATGAGCAGTTCTTC. The chain combines TRBV5-4 with TRBJ2-1; 12 nucleotides agree with TRBD1. CDR3 size: 13 residues. Looked up from germline, CDR1 is SGHNT and CDR2 is YYREEE (reference sequence). V lost 4 bases and J lost 8; bases outside the gene matches: 1. Using reference TRBV5-4 and TRBJ2-1 for the parts outside the CDR3, the full variable domain is ETGVTQSPTHLIKTRGQQVTLRCSSQSGHNTVSWYQQALGQGPQFIFQYYREEENGRGNFPPRFSGLQFPNYSSELNVNALELDDSALYLCASSGTGGDEQFFGPGTRLTVL.

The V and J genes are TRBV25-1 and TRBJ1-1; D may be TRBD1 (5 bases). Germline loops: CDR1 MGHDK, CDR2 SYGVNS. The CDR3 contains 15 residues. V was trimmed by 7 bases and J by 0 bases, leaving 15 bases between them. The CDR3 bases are TGTGCCAGCACATCGACAGTACTAATGAACACTGAAGCTTTCTTT. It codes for CASTSTVLMNTEAFF.

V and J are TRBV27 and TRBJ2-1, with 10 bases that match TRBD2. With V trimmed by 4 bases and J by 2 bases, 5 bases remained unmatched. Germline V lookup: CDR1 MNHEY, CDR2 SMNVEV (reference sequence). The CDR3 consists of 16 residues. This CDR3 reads CASSYSGRSTYNEQFF. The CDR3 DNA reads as TGTGCCAGCAGTTATAGCGGGAGGAGTACCTACAATGAGCAGTTCTTC.

CDR3 region: CASSIPYNEQFF. The CDR3 region has the DNA TGTGCCAGTAGTATCCCGTACAATGAGCAGTTCTTC. V gene TRBV19 combines with J gene TRBJ2-1; D is unresolved. The CDR3 sequence is 12 residues long. Trimming stripped 3 bases from V and 4 bases from J, with 4 bases between. The germline V gene has CDR1 LNHDA and CDR2 SQIVND (reference sequence).

The CDR3 nucleotides read TGTGCCACCAGTGTTCCGGGACTAGCGGGAGTCAATGAGCAGTTCTTC. Translation: CATSVPGLAGVNEQFF. The chain recombines TRBV24-1 with TRBJ2-1, with TRBD2 matching 14 bases. The germline gives CDR1 KGHDR, CDR2 SFDVKD. J gave up 6 bases and V 5 bases, and 5 bases lay outside the gene matches. CDR3 size: 16 residues.

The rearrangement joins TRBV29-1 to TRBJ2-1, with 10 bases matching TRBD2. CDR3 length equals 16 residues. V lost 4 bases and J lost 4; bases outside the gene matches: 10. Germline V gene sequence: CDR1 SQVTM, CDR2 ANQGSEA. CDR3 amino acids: CSVASGRVESYNEQFF. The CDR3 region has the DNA TGCAGCGTTGCTAGCGGGAGAGTTGAGTCTTACAATGAGCAGTTCTTC.

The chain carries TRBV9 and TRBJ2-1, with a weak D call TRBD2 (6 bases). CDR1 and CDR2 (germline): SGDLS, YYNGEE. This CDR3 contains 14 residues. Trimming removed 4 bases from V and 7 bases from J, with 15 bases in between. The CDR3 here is CASSQDGGWNEQFF. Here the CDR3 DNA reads TGTGCCAGCAGCCAGGATGGGGGGTGGAATGAGCAGTTCTTC.

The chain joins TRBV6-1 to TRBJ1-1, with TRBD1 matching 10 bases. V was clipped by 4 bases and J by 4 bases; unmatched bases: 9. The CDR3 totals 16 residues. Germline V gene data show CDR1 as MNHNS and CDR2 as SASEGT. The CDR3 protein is CASSGGTGVWGTEAFF. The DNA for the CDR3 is TGTGCCAGCAGTGGGGGGACAGGGGTTTGGGGCACTGAAGCTTTCTTT.

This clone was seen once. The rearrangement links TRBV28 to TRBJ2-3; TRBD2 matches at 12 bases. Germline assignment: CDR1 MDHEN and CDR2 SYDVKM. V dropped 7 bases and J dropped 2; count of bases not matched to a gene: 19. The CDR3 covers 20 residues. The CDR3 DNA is TGTGCCAGCACTCGAGGGGGGGTTCCGACTAGCGGGAGAATCACAGATACGCAGTATTTT. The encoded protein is CASTRGGVPTSGRITDTQYF.